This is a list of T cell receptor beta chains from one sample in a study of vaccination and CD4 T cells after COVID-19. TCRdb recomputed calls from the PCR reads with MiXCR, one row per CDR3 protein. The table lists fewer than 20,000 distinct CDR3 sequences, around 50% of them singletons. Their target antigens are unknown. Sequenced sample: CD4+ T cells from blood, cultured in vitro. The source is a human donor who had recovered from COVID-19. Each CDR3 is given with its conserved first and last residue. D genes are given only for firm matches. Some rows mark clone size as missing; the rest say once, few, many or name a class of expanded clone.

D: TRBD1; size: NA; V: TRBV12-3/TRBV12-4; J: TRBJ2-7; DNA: TGTGCCAGCAGTAGTGGGACAGGGTCCGACGAGCAGTACTTC; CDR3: CASSSGTGSDEQYF
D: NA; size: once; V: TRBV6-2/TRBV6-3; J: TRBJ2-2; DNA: TGTGCCAGCAGTTACTTGAGGGGAACCGGGGAGCTGTTTTTT; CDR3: CASSYLRGTGELFF
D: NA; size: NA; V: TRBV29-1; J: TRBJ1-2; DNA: TGCAGCGTTACAACTCCGGACTATGGCTACACCTTC; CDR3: CSVTTPDYGYTF
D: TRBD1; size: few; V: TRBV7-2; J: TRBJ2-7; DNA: TGTGCCAGCAGCTTAGGGACAGGTCACTACGAGCAGTACTTC; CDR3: CASSLGTGHYEQYF
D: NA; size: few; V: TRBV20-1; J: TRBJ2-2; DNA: TGCAGTGCCATACCCATAGAGAGCACCGGGGAGCTGTTTTTT; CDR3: CSAIPIESTGELFF
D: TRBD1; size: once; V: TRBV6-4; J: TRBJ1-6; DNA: TGTGCCATCCAGACAGGGGAGCAATCACCCCTCCACTTT; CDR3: CAIQTGEQSPLHF
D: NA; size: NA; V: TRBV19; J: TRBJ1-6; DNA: TGTGCCAGTAGCCCAACAGGGATACCAAATTCACCCCTCCACTTT; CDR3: CASSPTGIPNSPLHF
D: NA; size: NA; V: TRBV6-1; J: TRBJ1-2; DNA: TGTGCCAGCAGTGAACTGGGGCCCATTTATGGCTACACCTTC; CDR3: CASSELGPIYGYTF
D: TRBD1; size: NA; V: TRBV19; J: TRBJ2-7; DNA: TGTGCCAGTAGTCGGACAGGGAGCTCCTACGAGCAGTACTTC; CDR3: CASSRTGSSYEQYF
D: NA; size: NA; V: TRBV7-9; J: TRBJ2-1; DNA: TGTGCCAGCAGCTTAGTTCCAGCGGTCTACAATGAGCAGTTCTTC; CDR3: CASSLVPAVYNEQFF
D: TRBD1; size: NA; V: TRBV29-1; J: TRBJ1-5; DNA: TGCAGCGGTGGACAGGGGGCGAATCAGCCCCAGCATTTT; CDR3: CSGGQGANQPQHF
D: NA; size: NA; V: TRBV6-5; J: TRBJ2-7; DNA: TGTGCCAGCAGTTACTTTACTAGGGAAGAGCAGTACTTC; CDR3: CASSYFTREEQYF
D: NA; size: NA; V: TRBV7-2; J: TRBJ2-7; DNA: TGTGCCAGCAGTTCCCGGGACGGCCTCTACGAGCAGTACTTC; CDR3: CASSSRDGLYEQYF
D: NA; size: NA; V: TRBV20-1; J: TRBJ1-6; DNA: TGCAGTGCTAGAGTAGAGGGGGGCACCTATAATTCACCCCTCCACTTT; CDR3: CSARVEGGTYNSPLHF
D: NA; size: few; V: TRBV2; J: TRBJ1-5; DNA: TGTGCCAGCACTCCCCCCGGGACGGTCAATCAGCCCCAGCATTTT; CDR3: CASTPPGTVNQPQHF
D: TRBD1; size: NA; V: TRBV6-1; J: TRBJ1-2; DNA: TGTGCCAGCATTCCCTTTGCGGGACAGATATATGGCTACACCTTC; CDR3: CASIPFAGQIYGYTF
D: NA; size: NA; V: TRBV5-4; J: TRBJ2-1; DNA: TGTGCCAGCAGCTTGGCCCCTTACAATGAGCAGTTCTTC; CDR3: CASSLAPYNEQFF
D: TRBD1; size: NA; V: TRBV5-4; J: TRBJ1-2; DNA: TGTGCCAGCAGCCTCGGACAGGGGGGTGGCTACACCTTC; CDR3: CASSLGQGGGYTF
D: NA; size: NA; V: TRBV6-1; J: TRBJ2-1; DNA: TGTGCCAGCAGCACCCAGGGGGGTGAGCAGTTCTTC; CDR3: CASSTQGGEQFF
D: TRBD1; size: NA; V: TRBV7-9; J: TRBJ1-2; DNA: TGTGCCAGCAGCACAACGAGACAGGGGCGAGGAGGCGGCTACACCTTC; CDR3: CASSTTRQGRGGGYTF
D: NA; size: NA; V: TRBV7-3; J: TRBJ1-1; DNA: TGTGCCAGCAGCCTCTCGGGGGCATACACTGAAGCTTTCTTT; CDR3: CASSLSGAYTEAFF
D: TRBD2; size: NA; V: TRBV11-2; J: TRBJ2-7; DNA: TGTGCCAGCAGCTTAAATAGCGGGGTCTCCTACGAGCAGTACTTC; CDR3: CASSLNSGVSYEQYF
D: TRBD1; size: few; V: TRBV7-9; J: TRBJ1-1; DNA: TGTGCCAGCAGCACAGTCACGGGACAGGGGGCGAGGGCTGAAGCTTTCTTT; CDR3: CASSTVTGQGARAEAFF
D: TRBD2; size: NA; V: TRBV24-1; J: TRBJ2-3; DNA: TGTGCCACCAGTGAAGGGACTAGCGGGAGGATAGATACGCAGTATTTT; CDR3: CATSEGTSGRIDTQYF
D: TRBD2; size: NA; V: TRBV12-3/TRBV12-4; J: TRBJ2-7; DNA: TGTGCCAGCAGACCGGGACTAGCTACCTACGAGCAGTACTTC; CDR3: CASRPGLATYEQYF
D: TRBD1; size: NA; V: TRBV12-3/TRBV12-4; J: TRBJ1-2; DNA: TGTGCCAGCAACTCAGACAGGGTTGAGGACTATAGCTACACCTTC; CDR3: CASNSDRVEDYSYTF
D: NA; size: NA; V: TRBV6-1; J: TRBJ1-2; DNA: TGTGCCAGCATCGCGACAGGTGCTAACTATGGCTACACCTTC; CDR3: CASIATGANYGYTF
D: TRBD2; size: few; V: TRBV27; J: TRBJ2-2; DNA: TGTGCCAGCAGTAGCAAACTAGCGGGAGACACCGGGGAGCTGTTTTTT; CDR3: CASSSKLAGDTGELFF
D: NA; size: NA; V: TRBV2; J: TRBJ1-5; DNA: TGTGCCAGCAGTGAAGGCAGGAATCAGCCCCAGCATTTT; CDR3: CASSEGRNQPQHF
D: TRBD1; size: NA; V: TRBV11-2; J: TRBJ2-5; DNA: TGTGCCAGCAGCTCCGCCCCATTCGACAGGGCATACGAGACCCAGTACTTC; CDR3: CASSSAPFDRAYETQYF
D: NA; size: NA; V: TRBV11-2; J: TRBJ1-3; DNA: TGTGCCAGCAGCTTCCAAAACACCATATATTTT; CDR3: CASSFQNTIYF
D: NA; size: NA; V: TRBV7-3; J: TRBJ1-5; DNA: TGTGCCAGCAGCTTACTTCAGAATCAGCCCCAGCATTTT; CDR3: CASSLLQNQPQHF
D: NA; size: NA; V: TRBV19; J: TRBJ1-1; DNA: TGTGCCAGTATCTCTAGTAAAGCTTTCTTT; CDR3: CASISSKAFF
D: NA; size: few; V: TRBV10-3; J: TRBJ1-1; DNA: TGTGCCATCAGTGAAAAGGTCAGGCTGAACACTGAAGCTTTCTTT; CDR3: CAISEKVRLNTEAFF
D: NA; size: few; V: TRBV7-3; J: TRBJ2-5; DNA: TGTGCCAGCAGCCGAGGGGACCAAGAGACCCAGTACTTC; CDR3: CASSRGDQETQYF
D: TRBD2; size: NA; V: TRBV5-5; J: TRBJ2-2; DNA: TGTGCCAGCAGCTTGGGCGCGGGAGGTGCCGGGGAGCTGTTTTTT; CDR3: CASSLGAGGAGELFF
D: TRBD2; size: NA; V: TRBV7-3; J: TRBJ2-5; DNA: TGTGCCAGCGCTGGGGGGGGTCCTCAAGAGACCCAGTACTTC; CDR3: CASAGGGPQETQYF
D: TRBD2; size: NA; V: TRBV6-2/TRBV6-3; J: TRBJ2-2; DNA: TGTGCCAGCAACCTGAGTGAGGGGAGGGCCCGGGAGCTGTTTTTT; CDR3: CASNLSEGRARELFF
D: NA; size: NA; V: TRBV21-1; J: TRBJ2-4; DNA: TGTGCCCGCCATCCGGACAGGGGAAAAAACATTCAGTACTTC; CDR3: CARHPDRGKNIQYF
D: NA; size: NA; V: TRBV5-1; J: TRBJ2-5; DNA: TGCGCCAGCAGCTCGGGAGACAGGCTCCAAGAGACCCAGTACTTC; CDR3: CASSSGDRLQETQYF
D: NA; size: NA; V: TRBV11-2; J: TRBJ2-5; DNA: TGTGCCAGCAGCTTAGGACGGGTCCGAGAGACCCAGTACTTC; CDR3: CASSLGRVRETQYF
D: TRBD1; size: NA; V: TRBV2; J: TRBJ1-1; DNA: TGTGCCAGCAGGTCCGCCGGGACAGCTAGAACTGAAGCTTTCTTT; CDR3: CASRSAGTARTEAFF